The following is a T cell receptor (beta chain) sequence with its context. What it binds is unknown. The germline gives CDR1 DFQATT, CDR2 SNEGSKA (reference sequence). The length of the CDR3 is 14 residues. The data belong to a study of monozygotic twins with inflammatory bowel disease. After re-calling the 5' RACE reads, TCRdb lists one entry per CDR3 protein, DNA absent. The sample holds approximately 400,000 distinct CDR3 sequences. General observations from the study: The inverse Simpson measure of TCRbeta diversity was lower in IBD patients than in healthy co-twins.

The sequenced sample was blood. This clonotype was obtained from a human donor with ulcerative colitis or Crohn's disease, or a healthy co-twin of an affected twin (not recorded which). The chain uses TRBV20-1 and TRBJ2-5; absent DNA, TCRdb's TRBD1 call cannot be checked. The CDR3 sequence: CSARDLGPQETQYF.